This is a list of T cell receptor beta chains from one sample in a study of blood T cells in healthy people across ages. One entry per CDR3 protein results from TCRdb running MiXCR on the 5' RACE reads. The table lists hundreds of thousands of distinct CDR3 sequences, more than 45% of them singletons. Sequences were obtained from blood. Every receptor here comes from a man aged 25 to 45 in good health. Both conserved end residues are trimmed from each CDR3. A D gene is named only where the DNA matches it firmly.

TRBV27,TRBJ1-2,.,ASSPGGGSYT
TRBV7-2,TRBJ2-5,TRBD2,ASSLFGGTNQETQY
TRBV6-6,.,.,ASSRQRNYEQY
TRBV28,TRBJ2-6,TRBD2,ASREAAKPRLT
TRBV12-3/TRBV12-4,TRBJ2-5,.,ASRPSTLTGQETQY
TRBV20-1,TRBJ2-1,TRBD1,SVGDRGAYNEQF
TRBV29-1,TRBJ2-5,.,SATQGNQETQY
TRBV29-1,TRBJ2-1,.,SAWGGGDNNEQF
TRBV6-5,TRBJ2-3,.,ASSDSRTDTQY
TRBV27,TRBJ2-7,TRBD2,ASSPILAGGPSYEQY
TRBV29-1,TRBJ2-7,.,SAEQRNPYEQY
TRBV4-3,TRBJ2-3,.,ASSQEVRSDTQY
TRBV29-1,TRBJ2-3,.,SVAPRTSTDTQY
TRBV21-1,TRBJ2-7,.,ASSKESGRDNEQY
TRBV27,TRBJ1-2,TRBD1,ASSLTRTGTNGYT
TRBV20-1,TRBJ1-2,TRBD1,SARDLRDRGTLGYT
TRBV4-1,TRBJ2-5,.,ASSQYRGGETQY
TRBV3-1,TRBJ1-1,.,ASSQEAGTEAF
TRBV30,TRBJ2-3,.,AWSVGIGTQY
TRBV30,TRBJ1-2,.,AWSVHPRQQYGYT
TRBV10-3,TRBJ2-7,TRBD1,APRTGDYYEQY
TRBV27,.,TRBD2,ASSPLAGVGYEQY
TRBV6-6,TRBJ1-1,.,ASSYGDTEAF
TRBV20-1,TRBJ2-5,.,SGEGQQETQY
TRBV9,TRBJ2-1,.,ASSVGGVDNEQF